The clone carrying this T cell receptor (beta chain) was seen a single time. After removal of 6 bases from V and 6 bases from J, the junction contained 8 bases not matched to a gene. Germline values: CDR1 KGHDR, CDR2 SFDVKD. The CDR3 sequence is 15 residues long. The data are from a study of blood T cell repertoires in COVID-19. Sequenced by immunoSEQ multiplex PCR; TCRdb stores in-frame clones only, minus some. Of over 55,000 clones listed, roughly four fifths are singletons. The sequenced material came from peripheral blood. This rearrangement joins TRBV24-1 to TRBJ2-2; the match to TRBD2 covers 8 bases. This sequence was found in a human donor in a cohort sampled during active COVID-19. CDR3 in amino acids: CATSLGGGKAGELFF. For the CDR3, the DNA is TGTGCCACCAGTCTCGGGGGGGGCAAGGCCGGGGAGCTGTTTTTT.